Below, 30 T cell receptor beta chains from the same sample are listed, as sequenced in a study of blood T cell repertoires in COVID-19. Using immunoSEQ multiplex PCR, the repertoire was profiled, and TCRdb retains in-frame clones only, with some absent. The profile shows 200,000 to 250,000 clones, around 90% of them singletons. Material: PBMCs or T cells enriched from blood (not recorded which). These receptors all stem from a man between 25 and 39 years old who had recovered from COVID-19.

This chain joins TRBV10-2 and TRBJ1-5, with D perhaps matching TRBD1 (6 bases). The CDR3 has 14 residues. Germline CDR1 and CDR2: WSHSY and SAAADI. V was shortened by 3 bases and J by 6 bases, with 12 bases between the two germline ends. The CDR3, as DNA: TGCGCCAGCAGTGAAAACAGGGAGAGTCAGCCCCAGCATTTT. This gives the protein CASSENRESQPQHF.

This rearrangement joins TRBV7-9 to TRBJ2-3, with D uncertain. Per the germline V gene, CDR1 is SEHNR and CDR2 is FQNEAQ (reference sequence). CDR3 length: 15 amino acids. The V end was cut by 5 bases, the J end by 3 bases, with 15 bases between. The CDR3 spells CASSRIGGETDTQYF. In nucleotides, the CDR3 is TGTGCCAGCAGCCGGATAGGTGGAGAGACAGATACGCAGTATTTT. Full variable domain (rest looked up from reference TRBV7-9 and TRBJ2-3): DTGVSQNPRHKITKRGQNVTFRCDPISEHNRLYWYRQTLGQGPEFLTYFQNEAQLEKSRLLSDRFSAERPKGSFSTLEIQRTEQGDSAMYLCASSRIGGETDTQYFGPGTRLTVL.

The chain joins TRBV2 to TRBJ2-1, with 10 nucleotides matching TRBD2. Per germline, CDR1 SNHLY and CDR2 FYNNEI. V shed 2 bases and J 5 bases; nucleotides not matched to a gene: 27. This CDR3 is built from 23 residues. The CDR3 loop is CASSEYRDRPPTSGLRTNNEQFF. The CDR3, as DNA: TGTGCCAGCAGTGAATACCGGGACAGACCCCCGACTAGCGGGTTGAGAACAAACAATGAGCAGTTCTTC.

This chain links TRBV4-1 with TRBJ1-4; D gene unclear. V was shortened by 5 bases and J by 4 bases, with 8 bases between the two germline ends. The CDR3 contains 13 residues. CDR1 is MGHRA and CDR2 is YSYEKL in the germline V gene. The CDR3 nucleotides are TGCGCCAGCAGCTACCGGGTTAATGAAAAACTGTTTTTT. Protein: CASSYRVNEKLFF.

This clone was observed a few times. This chain uses TRBV15 with TRBJ1-4, with 9 positions matching TRBD1. With V trimmed by 5 bases and J by 7 bases, 5 bases remained unmatched. Germline V gene sequence: CDR1 LNHNV, CDR2 YYDKDF (reference sequence). The CDR3 spans 14 residues. The CDR3 spells CATSAQTGGEKLFF. In DNA form, the CDR3 reads TGTGCCACCAGCGCACAGACAGGGGGTGAAAAACTGTTTTTT. Together with reference TRBV15 and TRBJ1-4, the CDR3 gives the full variable domain: DAMVIQNPRYQVTQFGKPVTLSCSQTLNHNVMYWYQQKSSQAPKLLFHYYDKDFNNEADTPDNFQSRRPNTSFCFLDIRSPGLGDTAMYLCATSAQTGGEKLFFGSGTQLSVL.

This chain uses TRBV6-1 with TRBJ2-7, with 8 bases lining up with TRBD2. CDR1 is MNHNS, CDR2 SASEGT, per germline. V was pared by 0 bases and J by 0 bases, with 13 bases of the junction left unmatched. This CDR3 has 19 amino acids. This chain's CDR3 is CASSEARGNRGRFSYEQYF. As DNA, the CDR3 is TGTGCCAGCAGTGAAGCGCGAGGCAACCGCGGGAGGTTCTCCTACGAGCAGTACTTC.

The V gene is TRBV9, the J gene TRBJ2-3; D is undetermined. Trimming took off 0 bases at V and 0 bases at J, with 8 bases between the two ends. Germline V CDR1 and CDR2: SGDLS, YYNGEE. The CDR3 covers 15 residues. The CDR3 here is CASSVAGSSTDTQYF. The CDR3 DNA is TGTGCCAGCAGCGTAGCTGGCTCTAGCACAGATACGCAGTATTTT.

V and J are TRBV12-3 or TRBV12-4 and TRBJ1-1, with TRBD1 identical over 8 bases. V trimming: 11 bases; J trimming: 5 bases; junction bases outside the gene matches: 10. The CDR3 is made up of 13 amino acids. For the CDR3, the DNA is TGTGCCGGCTCCACAGGGGGTGGGACTGAAGCTTTCTTT. Translating it yields CAGSTGGGTEAFF.

The rearrangement uses TRBV4-1 and TRBJ2-2, with D possibly TRBD2 on 6 matching bases. The germline CDR1 and CDR2 sequences are MGHRA and YSYEKL. The CDR3 sequence is 17 residues long. V lost 1 base to trimming and J lost 3 bases, with 15 bases between them. The CDR3 DNA reads as TGCGCCAGCAGCCAAGTAGTCGGGGGTTTTTACACCGGGGAGCTGTTTTTT. Protein sequence: CASSQVVGGFYTGELFF.

The genes are TRBV24-1 and TRBJ1-2; no clear D gene. In germline, CDR1 is KGHDR, CDR2 SFDVKD. The ends were cut back, 6 bases at V and 4 bases at J, with 8 bases in the middle. The CDR3 consists of 12 residues. CDR3 residues: CATSTTGYGYTF. CDR3 DNA sequence: TGTGCCACCAGTACGACGGGCTATGGCTACACCTTC.

This rearrangement joins TRBV19 to TRBJ2-7; TRBD1 matches 7 bases. The CDR3 length is 15 residues. V shed 3 bases, J shed 1 base, and the junction held 6 bases outside the gene matches. Germline-derived CDR1 and CDR2 are LNHDA and SQIVND (reference sequence). The CDR3 nucleotides read TGTGCCAGTAGTATTATCGGGACAGCGTCCTACGAGCAGTACTTC. Its protein is CASSIIGTASYEQYF.

This clone was detected only a few times. This rearrangement joins TRBV25-1 to TRBJ2-7; 9 bases map to TRBD1. Germline V gene sequence: CDR1 MGHDK, CDR2 SYGVNS. J lost 5 bases, V lost 3 bases, and 8 bases had no gene match. The CDR3 has 15 residues. The CDR3 loop is CASSDGGQGKNEQYF. CDR3 DNA sequence: TGTGCCAGCAGTGATGGGGGACAGGGAAAGAACGAGCAGTACTTC.

The rearrangement joins TRBV7-6 to TRBJ1-2; TRBD1 agrees at 7 bases. The germline V gene encodes CDR1 SGHVS and CDR2 FNYEAQ. The CDR3 spans 18 residues. Trimming at V came to 3 bases and at J to 7 bases, leaving 20 bases not matched to a gene. The CDR3 region has the DNA TGTGCCAGCAGCTTCTCTTTCGGGCTCGATCAGGGGGATAGTGGCTACACCTTC. Translating gives CASSFSFGLDQGDSGYTF.

J is TRBJ2-1 and V is TRBV28; 10 bases are shared with TRBD1. Losses at the gene ends were 10 bases for V and 8 bases for J; bases not matched to a gene: 14. Germline V lookup: CDR1 MDHEN, CDR2 SYDVKM. The CDR3 spans 15 residues. The DNA for the CDR3 is TGTGCCATCCTCCCCCGGGACAGGGGAACGTATGAGCAGTTCTTC. This gives the protein CAILPRDRGTYEQFF.

Remarks on this clone: Other DNA sequences of this sample code for an identical CDR3. This sequence joins TRBV18 and TRBJ1-1; D is perhaps TRBD1 (5 bases). Trimming took off 3 bases at V and 1 base at J, with 12 bases between the two ends. The CDR3 is 15 residues long. The germline CDR1 and CDR2 sequences are KGHSH and LQKENI. The CDR3 nucleotides are TGTGCCAGCTCACCTAGGACGGGGGAGAACACTGAAGCTTTCTTT. Encoded protein: CASSPRTGENTEAFF.

The chain couples TRBV28 to TRBJ2-1, with 8 bases that match TRBD1. CDR1 is MDHEN and CDR2 is SYDVKM in the germline V gene. The CDR3 is made up of 18 amino acids. After removal of 5 bases from V and 0 bases from J, the junction contained 12 bases not matched to a gene. CDR3 bases: TGTGCCAGCAGTATCCAACCCACGGGACAGGCCTCCTACAATGAGCAGTTCTTC. This translates into CASSIQPTGQASYNEQFF.

The chain combines TRBV6-5 with TRBJ1-3; TRBD1 matches 7 bases. Germline CDR1 and CDR2: MNHEY and SVGAGI. This CDR3 is 15 amino acids long. V gave up 6 bases and J gave up 2 bases; unmatched junction bases: 7. CDR3 DNA: TGTGCCAGCAGCACTCGAACAGGGGCTGGAAACACCATATATTTT. Amino acids: CASSTRTGAGNTIYF.

A single count supports this clone. The rearrangement links TRBV28 to TRBJ2-1; tentative D call: TRBD2 (7 bases). The V and J ends lost 2 bases and 1 base respectively, with 12 bases between them. CDR3 length equals 16 residues. In germline, CDR1 is MDHEN, CDR2 SYDVKM. In DNA, the CDR3 is TGTGCCAGCAGTTTAGGGGGGGCATTGTCCTACAATGAGCAGTTCTTC. Its protein is CASSLGGALSYNEQFF. The full variable domain, completed using reference TRBV28 and TRBJ2-1, is DVKVTQSSRYLVKRTGEKVFLECVQDMDHENMFWYRQDPGLGLRLIYFSYDVKMKEKGDIPEGYSVSREKKERFSLILESASTNQTSMYLCASSLGGALSYNEQFFGPGTRLTVL.

The CDR3 protein is CASSFGTVTEQYF. The CDR3 DNA reads as TGTGCCAGCAGCTTCGGGACAGTGACAGAGCAGTACTTC. The chain links TRBV7-2 to TRBJ2-7, with TRBD1 matching over 7 bases. Per germline, CDR1 SGHTA and CDR2 FQGNSA. Losses at the gene ends were 3 bases for V and 7 bases for J; bases not matched to a gene: 6. This CDR3 is 13 amino acids long.

The V call is TRBV2, the J call TRBJ2-1; 9 positions agree with TRBD2. V dropped 7 bases and J dropped 7; count of bases not matched to a gene: 5. This CDR3 has 13 amino acids. Germline lookup yields CDR1 SNHLY and CDR2 FYNNEI. The CDR3 DNA is TGTGCCAGCAAAGGGACTAGCTTGAATGAGCAGTTCTTC. It encodes CASKGTSLNEQFF.

The chain combines TRBV27 with TRBJ2-7, with TRBD1 matching 10 bases. Germline lookup yields CDR1 MNHEY and CDR2 SMNVEV (reference sequence). This CDR3 is 14 amino acids long. Germline trimming cut 3 bases from V and 6 bases from J; bases unmatched to any gene: 5. In nucleotides, the CDR3 is TGTGCCAGCAGTTTGAAGGGACAGGGGCCCGAGCAGTACTTC. Protein sequence: CASSLKGQGPEQYF.

The chain carries TRBV6-2 or TRBV6-3 and TRBJ2-7; TRBD2 matches 9 bases. Germline lookup yields CDR1 MNHEY and CDR2 SVGEGT. V lost 4 bases and J lost 6; bases outside the gene matches: 7. The CDR3 sequence is 14 residues long. The CDR3 sequence is CASSWASGGFEQYF. The CDR3 DNA is TGTGCCAGCAGTTGGGCCAGCGGGGGGTTCGAGCAGTACTTC.

The rearrangement links TRBV28 to TRBJ1-5; D is undetermined. Germline V CDR1 and CDR2: MDHEN, SYDVKM. The V end lost 2 bases, the J end lost 7 bases, and 6 bases lay between the germline ends. CDR3 length: 12 residues. CDR3 bases: TGTGCCAGCAGTTTAGTCGCGCAGCCCCAGCATTTT. This sequence encodes CASSLVAQPQHF. Full variable domain (missing parts from reference TRBV28 and TRBJ1-5): DVKVTQSSRYLVKRTGEKVFLECVQDMDHENMFWYRQDPGLGLRLIYFSYDVKMKEKGDIPEGYSVSREKKERFSLILESASTNQTSMYLCASSLVAQPQHFGDGTRLSIL.

This chain joins TRBV28 and TRBJ2-3; 8 bases agree with TRBD2. The CDR3 covers 17 residues. The V segment lost 3 bases and the J segment 4 bases; nucleotides outside the gene matches: 12. Germline V CDR1 and CDR2: MDHEN, SYDVKM. The chain's CDR3 is CASSFHSGMIQADTQYF. CDR3 in DNA: TGTGCCAGCAGTTTTCATAGCGGGATGATTCAGGCAGATACGCAGTATTTT.

This chain connects TRBV6-5 to TRBJ2-3; D gene unclear. V was pared by 6 bases and J by 5 bases, with 6 bases between. The CDR3 has 11 residues. CDR1 and CDR2 (germline): MNHEY, SVGAGI. The CDR3 is CASRSLDTQYF. The CDR3 coding sequence is TGTGCCAGCAGGAGTCTAGATACGCAGTATTTT.

The chain combines TRBV19 with TRBJ1-5; D not resolved. There are 11 residues in the CDR3. V was pared by 3 bases and J by 12 bases, with 9 bases between. Germline assignment: CDR1 LNHDA and CDR2 SQIVND (reference sequence). In DNA form, the CDR3 reads TGTGCCAGTAGTATGGGCGGGCTCCAGCATTTT. Translated, it gives CASSMGGLQHF.

A word on this clone: A read error may produce the germline difference seen at one junction end. V usage is TRBV18 and J usage is TRBJ1-3, with a possible D match to TRBD1 (5 bases). Germline CDR1 is KGHSH and CDR2 is LQKENI. The CDR3 totals 15 residues. CDR3 sequence: CASSSPQGLGNTIYF. CDR3 DNA: TGTGCCAGCTCATCACCCCAGGGTCTTGGAAACACCATATATTTT.

The V gene is TRBV30, the J gene TRBJ1-5; D may be TRBD1 (6 bases). The germline gives CDR1 GTSNPN, CDR2 SVGIG (reference sequence). The CDR3 extends over 11 amino acids. Trimming took 3 bases from V and 11 from J, leaving 11 bases between them. Written as DNA, the CDR3 is TGTGCCTGGAGCCTACAGGGATCCCAGCATTTT. Translated, it gives CAWSLQGSQHF.

The chain joins TRBV3-1 (or the pseudogene TRBV3-2) to TRBJ2-1, with 8 bases lining up with TRBD1. This CDR3 region has 16 residues. The germline V gene has CDR1 LGHDT and CDR2 YNNKEL (reference sequence). V trimming: 3 bases; J trimming: 5 bases; junction bases outside the gene matches: 9. Here the CDR3 reads CASSQGQGAYNNEQFF. For the CDR3, the DNA is TGTGCCAGCAGCCAGGGGCAGGGGGCTTATAACAATGAGCAGTTCTTC.

The chain joins TRBV6-5 to TRBJ1-2; tentatively, D is TRBD1 (6 bases). The V end lost 5 bases, the J end lost 3 bases, and 10 bases lay between the germline ends. Germline lookup yields CDR1 MNHEY and CDR2 SVGAGI. CDR3 length: 13 residues. The DNA of the CDR3 is TGTGCCAGCAGTCGTAAGGGGGACTATGGCTACACCTTC. As protein: CASSRKGDYGYTF.